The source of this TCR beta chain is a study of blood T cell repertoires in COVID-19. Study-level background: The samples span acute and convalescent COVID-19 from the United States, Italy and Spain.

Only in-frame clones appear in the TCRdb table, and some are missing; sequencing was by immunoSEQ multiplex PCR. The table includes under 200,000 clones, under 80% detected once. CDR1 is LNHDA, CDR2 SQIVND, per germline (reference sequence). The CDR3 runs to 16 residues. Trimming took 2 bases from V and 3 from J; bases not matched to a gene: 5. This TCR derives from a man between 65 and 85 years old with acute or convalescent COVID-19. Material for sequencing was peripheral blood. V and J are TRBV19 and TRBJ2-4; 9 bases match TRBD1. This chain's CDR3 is CASSIRDRAVKNIQYF. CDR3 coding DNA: TGTGCCAGTAGTATACGGGACAGGGCCGTCAAAAACATTCAGTACTTC.